Sequencing of this TCR beta chain was carried out in a study of shared clonotypes between healthy human individuals. Measured with immunoSEQ multiplex PCR; TCRdb has only the in-frame clones, and not every one. The table shows millions of clones, with roughly 94% occurring only once. This TCR was sampled from a man between 18 and 29 years old in good health. Sequencing input: naive CD4+ T cells sorted from blood. Subset specified: CD45RA+ positively selected.

Written as DNA, the CDR3 is TGTGCCTACTCTAGCGGACAAGCCGGGACAGATACGCAGTATTTT. This gives the protein CAYSSGQAGTDTQYF. The V gene is TRBV30, the J gene TRBJ2-3; 7 bases agree with TRBD2. With V trimmed by 7 bases and J by 3 bases, 13 bases remained unmatched. Germline-derived CDR1 and CDR2 are GTSNPN and SVGIG (reference sequence). The CDR3 is made up of 15 amino acids.